What follows describes a single T cell receptor (beta chain). The CDR3 is 15 amino acids. Trimming at V came to 9 bases and at J to 0 bases, leaving 8 bases not matched to a gene. Per germline, CDR1 SGHAT and CDR2 FQNNGV. This specimen belongs to a study of technical replicates of blood from four donors. This table comes from immunoSEQ multiplex PCR, and its TCRdb copy is limited to in-frame clones, with some not included. Among around 70,000 clones listed, roughly 94% were seen once. J is TRBJ2-7 and V is TRBV11-2; 10 bases fit TRBD1. The sequenced sample consisted of T cells isolated from PBMCs. The sequence was collected from a human donor in good health. The CDR3 is CASAQRTGGSYEQYF. In nucleotides, the CDR3 is TGTGCCAGTGCCCAACGGACAGGGGGCTCCTACGAGCAGTACTTC.